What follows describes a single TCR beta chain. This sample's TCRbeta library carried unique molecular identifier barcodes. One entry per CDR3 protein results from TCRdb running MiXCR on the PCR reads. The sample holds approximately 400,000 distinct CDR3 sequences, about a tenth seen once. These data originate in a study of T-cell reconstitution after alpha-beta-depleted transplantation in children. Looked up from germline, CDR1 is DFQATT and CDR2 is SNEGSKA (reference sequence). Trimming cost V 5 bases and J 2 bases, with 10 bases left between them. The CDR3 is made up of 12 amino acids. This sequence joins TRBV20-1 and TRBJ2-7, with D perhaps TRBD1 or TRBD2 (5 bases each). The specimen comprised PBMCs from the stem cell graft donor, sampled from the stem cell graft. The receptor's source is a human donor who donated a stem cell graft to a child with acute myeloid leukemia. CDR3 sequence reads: CSALGPTYEQYV. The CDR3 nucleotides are TGCAGTGCTCTGGGACCTACCTACGAGCAGTACGTC.